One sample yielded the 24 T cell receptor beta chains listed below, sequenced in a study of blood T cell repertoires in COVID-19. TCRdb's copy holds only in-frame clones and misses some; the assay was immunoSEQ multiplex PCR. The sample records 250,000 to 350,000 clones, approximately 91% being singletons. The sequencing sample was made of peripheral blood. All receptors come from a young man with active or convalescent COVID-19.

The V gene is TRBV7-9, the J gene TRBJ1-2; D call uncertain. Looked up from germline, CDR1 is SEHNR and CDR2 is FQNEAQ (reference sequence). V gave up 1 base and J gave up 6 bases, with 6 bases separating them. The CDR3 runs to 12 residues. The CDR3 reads CASSLGGDGYTF. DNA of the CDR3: TGTGCCAGCAGCTTAGGGGGAGATGGCTACACCTTC.

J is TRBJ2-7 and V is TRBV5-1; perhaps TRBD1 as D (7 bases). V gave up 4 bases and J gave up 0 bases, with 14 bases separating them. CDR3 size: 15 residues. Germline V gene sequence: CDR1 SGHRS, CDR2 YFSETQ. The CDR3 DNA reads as TGCGCCAGCAGCCTGGGCGGGACAGTCTCCTACGAGCAGTACTTC. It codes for CASSLGGTVSYEQYF.

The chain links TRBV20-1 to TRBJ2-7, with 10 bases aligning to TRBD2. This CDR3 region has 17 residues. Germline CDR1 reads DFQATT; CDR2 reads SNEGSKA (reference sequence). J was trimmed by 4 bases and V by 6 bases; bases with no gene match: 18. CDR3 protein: CSASRASGGPSPYEQYF. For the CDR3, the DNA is TGCAGTGCGAGTCGGGCTAGCGGGGGCCCCTCACCTTACGAGCAGTACTTC.

CDR3 protein: CASSTQPATVHEAFF. CDR3 coding DNA: TGTGCCAGCAGCACCCAACCCGCGACAGTACATGAAGCTTTCTTT. The rearrangement uses TRBV14 and TRBJ1-1; D is perhaps TRBD1 (5 bases). Trimming took off 5 bases at V and 7 bases at J, with 20 bases between the two ends. Germline V lookup: CDR1 SGHDN, CDR2 FVKESK. This CDR3 is 15 amino acids long.

The CDR3 is CASSGPGDRVADTQYF. In nucleotides, the CDR3 is TGTGCCAGCAGCGGACCGGGGGACAGGGTGGCAGATACGCAGTATTTT. This sequence joins TRBV5-6 and TRBJ2-3; 9 positions agree with TRBD1. The germline gives CDR1 SGHDT, CDR2 YYEEEE. There are 16 residues in the CDR3. The V and J ends lost 4 bases and 4 bases, in that order; junction bases with no gene match: 10.

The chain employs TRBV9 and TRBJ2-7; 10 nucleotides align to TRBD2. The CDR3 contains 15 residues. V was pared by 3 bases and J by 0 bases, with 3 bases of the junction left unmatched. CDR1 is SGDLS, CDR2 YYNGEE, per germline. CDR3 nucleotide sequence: TGTGCCAGCAGCGCCGGACTAGCGGACTCCTACGAGCAGTACTTC. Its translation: CASSAGLADSYEQYF.

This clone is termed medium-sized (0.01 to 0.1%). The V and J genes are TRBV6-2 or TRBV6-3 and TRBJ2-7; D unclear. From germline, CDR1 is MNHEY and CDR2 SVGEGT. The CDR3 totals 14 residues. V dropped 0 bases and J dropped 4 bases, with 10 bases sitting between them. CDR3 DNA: TGTGCCAGCAGTTACTCGGTTGAGTTATACGAGCAGTACTTC. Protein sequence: CASSYSVELYEQYF.

CDR3 DNA: TGTGCCAGCAGTTATACGGTCTCGCTGGTCCTGAACACAGATACGCAGTATTTT. Its protein is CASSYTVSLVLNTDTQYF. This chain links TRBV27 with TRBJ2-3; no clear D gene. Per the germline V gene, CDR1 is MNHEY and CDR2 is SMNVEV (reference sequence). This CDR3 is 18 amino acids long. Trimming took off 4 bases at V and 2 bases at J, with 22 bases between the two ends.

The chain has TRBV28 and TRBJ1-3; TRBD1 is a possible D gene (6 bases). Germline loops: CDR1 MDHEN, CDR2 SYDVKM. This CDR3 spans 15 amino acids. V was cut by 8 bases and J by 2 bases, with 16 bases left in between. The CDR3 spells CASRPLGATGNTIYF. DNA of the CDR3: TGTGCCAGCCGGCCCCTGGGGGCGACTGGAAACACCATATATTTT.

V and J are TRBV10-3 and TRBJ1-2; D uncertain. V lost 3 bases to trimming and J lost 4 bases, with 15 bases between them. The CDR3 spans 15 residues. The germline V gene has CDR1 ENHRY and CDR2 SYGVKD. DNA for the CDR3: TGTGCCATCAGTGAAAGGAGTATGGCTGTCTATGGCTACACCTTC. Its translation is CAISERSMAVYGYTF.

CDR3 protein: CASSSWDRAYGYTF. DNA of the CDR3: TGTGCCAGCTCTTCCTGGGACAGGGCCTATGGCTACACCTTC. The chain uses TRBV18 and TRBJ1-2, with 9 bases that match TRBD1. The V gene's germline CDR1 is KGHSH and CDR2 LQKENI. J lost 4 bases, V lost 6 bases, and 6 bases had no gene match. The CDR3 spans 14 residues.

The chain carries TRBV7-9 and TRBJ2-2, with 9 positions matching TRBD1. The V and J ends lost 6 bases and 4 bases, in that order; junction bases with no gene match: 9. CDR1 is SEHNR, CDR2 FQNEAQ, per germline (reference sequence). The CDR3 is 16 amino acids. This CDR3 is CASRSTGGFVTGELFF. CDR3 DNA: TGTGCCAGCAGATCGACAGGGGGTTTTGTCACCGGGGAGCTGTTTTTT.

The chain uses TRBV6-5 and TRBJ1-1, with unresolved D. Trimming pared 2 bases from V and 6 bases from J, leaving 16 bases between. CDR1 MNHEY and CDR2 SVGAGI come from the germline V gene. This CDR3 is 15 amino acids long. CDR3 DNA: TGTGCCAGCAGTTACGGGCCGGGGATATTTCCTGAAGCTTTCTTT. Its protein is CASSYGPGIFPEAFF.

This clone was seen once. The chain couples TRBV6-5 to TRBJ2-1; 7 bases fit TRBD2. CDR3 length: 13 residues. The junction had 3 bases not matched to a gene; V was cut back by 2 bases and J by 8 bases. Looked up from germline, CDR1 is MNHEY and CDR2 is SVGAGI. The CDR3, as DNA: TGTGCCAGCAGTTACGGGGGGGTGGATGAGCAGTTCTTC. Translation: CASSYGGVDEQFF.

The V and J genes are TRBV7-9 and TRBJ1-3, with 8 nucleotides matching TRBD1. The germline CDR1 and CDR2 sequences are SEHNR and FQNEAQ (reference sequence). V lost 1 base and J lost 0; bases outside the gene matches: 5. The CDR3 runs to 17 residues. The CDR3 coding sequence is TGTGCCAGCAGCTTAGTAGACAGGGGAAGCTCTGGAAACACCATATATTTT. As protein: CASSLVDRGSSGNTIYF.

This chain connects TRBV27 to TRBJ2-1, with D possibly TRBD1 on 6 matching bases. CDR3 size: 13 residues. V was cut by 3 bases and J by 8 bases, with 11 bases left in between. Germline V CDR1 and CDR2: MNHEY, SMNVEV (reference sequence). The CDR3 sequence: CASSFTGIHEQFF. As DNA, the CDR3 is TGTGCCAGCAGTTTTACAGGGATCCATGAGCAGTTCTTC.

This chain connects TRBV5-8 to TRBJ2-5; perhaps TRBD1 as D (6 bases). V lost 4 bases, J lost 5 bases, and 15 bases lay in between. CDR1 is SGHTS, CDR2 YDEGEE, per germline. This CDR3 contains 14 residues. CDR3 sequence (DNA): TGTGCCAGCAGCATGTGGGTCAGGGGTGAGACCCAGTACTTC. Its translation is CASSMWVRGETQYF.

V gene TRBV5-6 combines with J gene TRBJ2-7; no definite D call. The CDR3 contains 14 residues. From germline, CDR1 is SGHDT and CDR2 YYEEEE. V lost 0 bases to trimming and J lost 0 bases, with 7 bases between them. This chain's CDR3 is CASSLVAGSYEQYF. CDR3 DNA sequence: TGTGCCAGCAGCTTGGTTGCAGGCTCCTACGAGCAGTACTTC.

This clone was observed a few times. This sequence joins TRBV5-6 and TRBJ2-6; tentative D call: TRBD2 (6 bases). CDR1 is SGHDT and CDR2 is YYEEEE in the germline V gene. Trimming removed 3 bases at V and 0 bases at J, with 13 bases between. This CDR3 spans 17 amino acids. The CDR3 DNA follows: TGTGCCAGCAGCTGGGGTTTGCGGGACTCTGGGGCCAACGTCCTGACTTTC. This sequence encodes CASSWGLRDSGANVLTF.

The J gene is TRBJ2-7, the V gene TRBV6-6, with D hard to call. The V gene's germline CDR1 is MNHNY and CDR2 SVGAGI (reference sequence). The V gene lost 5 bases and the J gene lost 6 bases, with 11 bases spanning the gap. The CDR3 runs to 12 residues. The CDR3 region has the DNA TGTGCCAGCAGTCTCGTATCGGGCGAGCAGTACTTC. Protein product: CASSLVSGEQYF.

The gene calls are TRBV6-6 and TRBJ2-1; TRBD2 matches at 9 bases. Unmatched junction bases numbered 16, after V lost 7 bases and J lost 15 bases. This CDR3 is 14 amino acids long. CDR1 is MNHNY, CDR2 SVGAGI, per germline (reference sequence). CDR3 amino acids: CASTPDHERGVRFF. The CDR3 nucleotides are TGTGCCAGCACTCCAGATCACGAGCGGGGGGTCCGGTTCTTC.

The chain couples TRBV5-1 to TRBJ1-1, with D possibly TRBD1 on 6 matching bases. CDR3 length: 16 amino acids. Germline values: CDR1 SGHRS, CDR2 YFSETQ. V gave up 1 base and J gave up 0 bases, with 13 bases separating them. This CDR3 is CASSLSPRDMNTEAFF. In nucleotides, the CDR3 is TGCGCCAGCAGCTTGTCCCCCCGGGACATGAACACTGAAGCTTTCTTT.

CDR3 loop: CASSSAGTPNTEAFF. The DNA of the CDR3 is TGTGCCAGCAGTTCCGCCGGGACACCGAACACTGAAGCTTTCTTT. The rearrangement uses TRBV6-5 and TRBJ1-1; D might be TRBD1 (6 bases). Looked up from germline, CDR1 is MNHEY and CDR2 is SVGAGI. Trimming removed 4 bases at V and 1 base at J, with 13 bases between. The CDR3 consists of 15 residues.

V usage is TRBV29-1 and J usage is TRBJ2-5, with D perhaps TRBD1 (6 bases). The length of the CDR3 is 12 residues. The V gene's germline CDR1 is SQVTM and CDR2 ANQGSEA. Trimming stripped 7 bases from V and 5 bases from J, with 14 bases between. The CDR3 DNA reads TGCAGCGCGCTGCAGGGGTTGGAGACCCAGTACTTC. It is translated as CSALQGLETQYF.